This T cell receptor (beta chain) was captured by sequencing in a study of shared clonotypes between healthy human individuals. The assay was immunoSEQ multiplex PCR, and TCRdb's table has in-frame clones only and misses some. The sample holds under 2,000,000 clones, about 95% seen once. Germline assignment: CDR1 MNHEY and CDR2 SMNVEV (reference sequence). This CDR3 has 16 amino acids. Between the trimmed V and J ends, which lost 6 bases and 0 bases, there was a span of 16 bases. Findings of the study overall: Naive subsets generally exceeded memory subsets in estimated richness.

Turning to this clone: Its antigen is not known.

Naive CD8 cells lacked CD45RO and underwent positive selection for CCR7, leaving out terminally differentiated effector memory CD45RA+ cells. Adults of Caucasian background living in Nashville, Tennessee made up all donors. The sequence was collected from a man aged 18 to 30 in good health. The chain combines TRBV27 with TRBJ2-3; D may correspond to TRBD1 or TRBD2 (5 bases each). The sequencing input was naive CD8+ T cells sorted from blood. The CDR3 DNA is TGTGCCAGCAGCTGGGGCCCGGGACGTAGCACAGATACGCAGTATTTT. Residues: CASSWGPGRSTDTQYF.